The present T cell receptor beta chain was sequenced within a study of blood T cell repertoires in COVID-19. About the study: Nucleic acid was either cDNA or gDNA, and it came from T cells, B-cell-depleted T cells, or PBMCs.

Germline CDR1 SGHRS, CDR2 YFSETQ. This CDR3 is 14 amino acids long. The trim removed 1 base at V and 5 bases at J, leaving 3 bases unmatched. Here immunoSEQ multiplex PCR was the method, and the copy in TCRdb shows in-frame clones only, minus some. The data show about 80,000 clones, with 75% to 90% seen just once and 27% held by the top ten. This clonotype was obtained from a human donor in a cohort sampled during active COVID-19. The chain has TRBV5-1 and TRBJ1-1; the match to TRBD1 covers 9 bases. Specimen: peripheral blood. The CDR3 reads CASSLNRGQTEAFF. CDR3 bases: TGCGCCAGCAGCTTGAACAGGGGGCAAACTGAAGCTTTCTTT. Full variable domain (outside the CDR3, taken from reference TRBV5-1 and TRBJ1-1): KAGVTQTPRYLIKTRGQQVTLSCSPISGHRSVSWYQQTPGQGLQFLFEYFSETQRNKGNFPGRFSGRQFSNSRSEMNVSTLELGDSALYLCASSLNRGQTEAFFGQGTRLTVV.